This T cell receptor beta chain was retrieved from a study of response to subunit inactivated influenza vaccine. Study-level points and caveats: The authors suggested that few new T cells are recruited per seasonal influenza vaccination.

A single record per CDR3 protein comes from TCRdb applying MiXCR to the RT-PCR reads. This sample has roughly 710,000 distinct CDR3 sequences, with approximately 14% found just once. The CDR3 sequence is 15 residues long. From germline, CDR1 is MNHNS and CDR2 SASEGT. J lost 3 bases, V lost 5 bases, and 4 bases had no gene match. This clonotype was recorded at least ten times. Its specificity is unknown. J is TRBJ2-1 and V is TRBV6-1, with TRBD2 identical over 10 bases. The sequence derives from a man aged 45 to 65 who received an inactivated influenza vaccine. This specimen consisted of PBMCs from blood, obtained roughly 15 days before vaccination. The CDR3 region has the DNA TGTGCCAGCAGTCTAAGCGGGAGGGGCTACAATGAGCAGTTCTTC. This encodes CASSLSGRGYNEQFF.